This record looks at one TCR beta chain sequence and its context. The source of the sample is a study of blood T cell repertoires in COVID-19. At the level of the study: COVID-19 samples from acute and convalescent phases originated in the United States, Italy and Spain. From T cells, B-cell-depleted T cells, or PBMCs came the material, which was cDNA or gDNA.

In the source study's methods: By means of reference gene primer amplification, nucleated cell counts were estimated. TCRdb's table, derived via immunoSEQ multiplex PCR, lists solely in-frame clones and lacks some. For V, J and clone size, that table is used; D and trimming come from the DNA. The data show around 56,000 clones, 70% to 75% seen once. The source is a woman aged 70 to 79 with acute or convalescent COVID-19. Sequenced material: peripheral blood.

CDR3 coding DNA: TGTGCCAGCAGCCAAGCGCGTGGGGCGGGGAAATACAATGAGCAGTTCTTC. Its translation is CASSQARGAGKYNEQFF. The chain has TRBV4-2 and TRBJ2-1; a possible D gene is TRBD2 (6 bases). CDR3 length: 17 residues. Germline V CDR1 and CDR2: LGHNA, YNFKEQ. Trimming pared 1 base from V and 4 bases from J, leaving 17 bases between.